This TCR beta chain appears in the sequencing data of a study of blood T cell repertoires in COVID-19. Sequencing used immunoSEQ multiplex PCR; TCRdb keeps in-frame clones, though not all of them. Of roughly 180,000 clones listed, approximately 83% are singletons. The CDR3 sequence is 15 residues long. Germline-derived CDR1 and CDR2 are SNHLY and FYNNEI. J was trimmed by 8 bases and V by 5 bases; bases with no gene match: 12. The chain joins TRBV2 to TRBJ2-1; 7 nucleotides line up with TRBD2. This sequence originates from a woman aged 55-70 years who had recovered from COVID-19. Sequencing input: PBMCs or T cells enriched from blood (not recorded which). CDR3 sequence: CASSRGLGLRDEQFF. CDR3 DNA sequence: TGTGCCAGCAGTCGCGGACTAGGATTGCGTGATGAGCAGTTCTTC.